This T cell receptor beta chain appears in the sequencing data of a study of spatial heterogeneity in lung cancer. Study at large: The follow-up PBMC samples were sequenced whenever they were available. The median time to follow-up was roughly 24 months after resection. Detection consistently captured more beta-chain sequences than alpha-chain sequences. Raw-read counts averaged over ten per unique TCR and UMI combination. Broader study findings: More often at tumor resection than at routine follow-up, ubiquitous expanded tumor TCRs were detected in the blood.

In TCRdb, the 5' RACE reads were re-called with MiXCR into one record per CDR3 protein. The table includes fewer than 55,000 distinct CDR3 sequences, 7.4% detected once. This CDR3 has 13 amino acids. The V end lost 3 bases, the J end lost 9 bases, and 14 bases lay between the germline ends. Time point indicated: blood at routine non-recurrence follow-up after resection. Extraction of whole RNA from tumor, nontumor lung or frozen PBMC preceded unsorted sequencing. This clonotype has a count of ten or more. Antigen unknown. This TCR was recovered from a female donor with early-stage non-small cell lung cancer. The chain has TRBV12-3 or TRBV12-4 and TRBJ2-5, with TRBD2 as a possible D gene (6 bases). Sequenced here: PBMCs, sampled at follow-up. Written as DNA, the CDR3 is TGTGCCAGCAGTTTGAGAAGGAGGGGTTCCCAGTACTTC. Translated, it gives CASSLRRRGSQYF.